The sample holds a few counts of the clone carrying this TCR beta chain. The data belong to a study of T cells in Graves' hyperthyroidism and ophthalmopathy. Trimming stripped 11 bases from V and 4 bases from J, with 23 bases between. Germline values: CDR1 LNHDA, CDR2 SQIVND (reference sequence). The CDR3 contains 16 residues. The investigators amplified TCR beta CDR3 regions from RNA transcripts. Using the HTBI primer set, a first-round RT-PCR was run on the TCR CDR3. In TCRdb, the multiplex PCR reads were re-called with MiXCR into one record per CDR3 protein. Of roughly 650,000 distinct CDR3 sequences listed, about 16% are singletons. The source of the PBMCs was less than 12 ml of fresh peripheral blood.

This sequence originates from a woman in her 40s with Graves' ophthalmopathy. The sequenced sample was blood. This sequence joins TRBV19 and TRBJ1-4, with D possibly being TRBD1 (6 bases). CDR3 nucleotides: TGTGCCGCCCGGGGGGGCGGAACGACGGATAATGAAAAACTGTTTTTT. Its protein is CAARGGGTTDNEKLFF. Complete variable domain (other parts from reference TRBV19 and TRBJ1-4): DGGITQSPKYLFRKEGQNVTLSCEQNLNHDAMYWYRQDPGQGLRLIYYSQIVNDFQKGDIAEGYSVSREKKESFPLTVTSAQKNPTAFYLCAARGGGTTDNEKLFFGSGTQLSVL.